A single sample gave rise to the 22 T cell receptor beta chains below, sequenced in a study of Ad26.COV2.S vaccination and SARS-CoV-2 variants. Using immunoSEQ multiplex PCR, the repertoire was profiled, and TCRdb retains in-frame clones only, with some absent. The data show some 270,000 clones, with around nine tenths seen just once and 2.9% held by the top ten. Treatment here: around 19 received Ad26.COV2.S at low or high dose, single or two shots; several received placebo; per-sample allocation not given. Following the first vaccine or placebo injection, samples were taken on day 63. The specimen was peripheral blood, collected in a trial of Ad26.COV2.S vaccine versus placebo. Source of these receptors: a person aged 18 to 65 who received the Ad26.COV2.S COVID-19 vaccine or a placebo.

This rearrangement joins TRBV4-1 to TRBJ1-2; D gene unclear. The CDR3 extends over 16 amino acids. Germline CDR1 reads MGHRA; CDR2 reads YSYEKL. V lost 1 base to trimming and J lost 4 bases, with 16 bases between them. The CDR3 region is CASSQGTYRDGYGYTF. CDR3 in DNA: TGCGCCAGCAGCCAAGGAACTTACAGAGACGGCTATGGCTACACCTTC.

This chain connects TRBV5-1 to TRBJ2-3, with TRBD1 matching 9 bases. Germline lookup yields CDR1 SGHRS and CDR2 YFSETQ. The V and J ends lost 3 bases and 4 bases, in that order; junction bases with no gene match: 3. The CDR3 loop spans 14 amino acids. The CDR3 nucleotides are TGCGCCAGCAGCTCGGGACAGGGCGCAGATACGCAGTATTTT. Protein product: CASSSGQGADTQYF.

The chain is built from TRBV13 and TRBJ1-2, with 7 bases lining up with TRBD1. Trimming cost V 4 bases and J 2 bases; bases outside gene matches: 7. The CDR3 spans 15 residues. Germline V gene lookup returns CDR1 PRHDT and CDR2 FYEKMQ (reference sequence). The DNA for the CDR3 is TGTGCCAGCAGCTCCCTAAAGACAGGGAACTATGGCTACACCTTC. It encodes CASSSLKTGNYGYTF. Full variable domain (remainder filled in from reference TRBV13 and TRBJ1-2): AAGVIQSPRHLIKEKRETATLKCYPIPRHDTVYWYQQGPGQDPQFLISFYEKMQSDKGSIPDRFSAQQFSDYHSELNMSSLELGDSALYFCASSSLKTGNYGYTFGSGTRLTVV.

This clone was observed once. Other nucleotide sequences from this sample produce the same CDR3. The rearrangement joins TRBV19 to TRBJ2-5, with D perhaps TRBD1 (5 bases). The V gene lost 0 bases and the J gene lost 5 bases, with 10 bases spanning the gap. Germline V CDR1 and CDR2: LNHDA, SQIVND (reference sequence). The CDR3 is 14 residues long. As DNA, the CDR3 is TGTGCCAGTAGTATAGATAGGGGTAGGGAGACCCAGTACTTC. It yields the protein CASSIDRGRETQYF.

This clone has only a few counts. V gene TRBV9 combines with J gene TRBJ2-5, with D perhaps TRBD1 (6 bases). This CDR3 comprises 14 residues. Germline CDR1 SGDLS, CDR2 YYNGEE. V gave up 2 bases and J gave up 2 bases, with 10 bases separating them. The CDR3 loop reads CASSVDSNQETQYF. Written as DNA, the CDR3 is TGTGCCAGCAGCGTGGACAGCAATCAAGAGACCCAGTACTTC.

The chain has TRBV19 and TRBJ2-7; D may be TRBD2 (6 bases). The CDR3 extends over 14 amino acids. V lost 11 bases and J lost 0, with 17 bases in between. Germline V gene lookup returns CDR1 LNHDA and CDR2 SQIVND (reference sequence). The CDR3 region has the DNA TGTGCCGCTGGGGCCGCGGGGCGCTCCTACGAGCAGTACTTC. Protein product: CAAGAAGRSYEQYF. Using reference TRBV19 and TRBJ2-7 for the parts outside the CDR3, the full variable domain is DGGITQSPKYLFRKEGQNVTLSCEQNLNHDAMYWYRQDPGQGLRLIYYSQIVNDFQKGDIAEGYSVSREKKESFPLTVTSAQKNPTAFYLCAAGAAGRSYEQYFGPGTRLTVT.

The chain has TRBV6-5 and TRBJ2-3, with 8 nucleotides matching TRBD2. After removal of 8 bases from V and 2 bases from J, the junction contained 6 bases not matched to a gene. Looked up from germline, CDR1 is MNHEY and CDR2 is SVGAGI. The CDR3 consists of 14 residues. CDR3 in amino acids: CASGRGGNTDTQYF. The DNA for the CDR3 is TGTGCCAGCGGACGGGGGGGCAACACAGATACGCAGTATTTT.

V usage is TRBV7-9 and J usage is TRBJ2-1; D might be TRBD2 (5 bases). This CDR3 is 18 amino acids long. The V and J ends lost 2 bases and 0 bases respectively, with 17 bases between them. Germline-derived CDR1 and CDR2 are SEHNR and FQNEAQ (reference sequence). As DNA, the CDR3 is TGTGCCAGCAGCTTACCCCCCGGGCGGGCGCACTCCTACAATGAGCAGTTCTTC. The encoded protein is CASSLPPGRAHSYNEQFF.

In DNA, the CDR3 is TGTGCCTGGAGTTCGAACAGCCGAAACACCATATATTTT. This codes for CAWSSNSRNTIYF. This sequence joins TRBV30 and TRBJ1-3; no reliable D call. V was pared by 2 bases and J by 5 bases, with 10 bases between. Per the germline V gene, CDR1 is GTSNPN and CDR2 is SVGIG (reference sequence). CDR3 length: 13 amino acids. Full variable domain (outside the CDR3, taken from reference TRBV30 and TRBJ1-3): SQTIHQWPATLVQPVGSPLSLECTVEGTSNPNLYWYRQAAGRGLQLLFYSVGIGQISSEVPQNLSASRPQDRQFILSSKKLLLSDSGFYLCAWSSNSRNTIYFGEGSWLTVV.

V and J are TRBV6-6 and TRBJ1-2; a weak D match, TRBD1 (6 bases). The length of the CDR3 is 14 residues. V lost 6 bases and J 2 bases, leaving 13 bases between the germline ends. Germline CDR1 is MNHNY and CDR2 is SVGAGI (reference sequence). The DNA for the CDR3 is TGTGCCAGCAGCCGCGGGACACCGAACTATGGCTACACCTTC. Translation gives CASSRGTPNYGYTF.

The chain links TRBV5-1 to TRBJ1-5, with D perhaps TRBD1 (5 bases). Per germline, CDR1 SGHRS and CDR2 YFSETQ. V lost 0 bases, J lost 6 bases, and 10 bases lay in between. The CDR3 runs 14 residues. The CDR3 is CASSLAQGSQPQHF. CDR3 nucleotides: TGCGCCAGCAGCTTGGCCCAGGGAAGTCAGCCCCAGCATTTT.

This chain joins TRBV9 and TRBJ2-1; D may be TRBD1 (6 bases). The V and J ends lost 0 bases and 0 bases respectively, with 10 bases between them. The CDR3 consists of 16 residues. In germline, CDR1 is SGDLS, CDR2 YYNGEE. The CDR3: CASSVGRGSSYNEQFF. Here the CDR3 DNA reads TGTGCCAGCAGCGTAGGAAGGGGGAGCTCCTACAATGAGCAGTTCTTC.

The CDR3 coding sequence is TGCAGCGTTGAGCTGTTCCTAGCGGGGGGCACTGGCAATGAGCAGTTCTTC. Protein: CSVELFLAGGTGNEQFF. This chain joins TRBV29-1 and TRBJ2-1, with 11 bases lining up with TRBD2. The length of the CDR3 is 17 residues. CDR1 and CDR2 from the germline V gene are SQVTM and ANQGSEA. The V gene end was trimmed by 3 bases and the J gene end by 6 bases; junction bases not matched to a gene: 13.

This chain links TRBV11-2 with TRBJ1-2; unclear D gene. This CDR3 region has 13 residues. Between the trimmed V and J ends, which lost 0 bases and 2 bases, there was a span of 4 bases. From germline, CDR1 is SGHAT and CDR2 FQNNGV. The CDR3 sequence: CASSLEQNYGYTF. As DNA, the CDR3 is TGTGCCAGCAGCTTAGAACAGAACTATGGCTACACCTTC. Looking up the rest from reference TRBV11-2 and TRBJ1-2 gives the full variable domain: EAGVAQSPRYKIIEKRQSVAFWCNPISGHATLYWYQQILGQGPKLLIQFQNNGVVDDSQLPKDRFSAERLKGVDSTLKIQPAKLEDSAVYLCASSLEQNYGYTFGSGTRLTVV.

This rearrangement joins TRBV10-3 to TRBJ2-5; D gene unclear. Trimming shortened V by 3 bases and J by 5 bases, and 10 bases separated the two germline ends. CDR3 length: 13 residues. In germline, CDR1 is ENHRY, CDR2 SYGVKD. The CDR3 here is CAISDGQTETQYF. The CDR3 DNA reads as TGTGCCATCAGTGATGGCCAGACGGAGACCCAGTACTTC.

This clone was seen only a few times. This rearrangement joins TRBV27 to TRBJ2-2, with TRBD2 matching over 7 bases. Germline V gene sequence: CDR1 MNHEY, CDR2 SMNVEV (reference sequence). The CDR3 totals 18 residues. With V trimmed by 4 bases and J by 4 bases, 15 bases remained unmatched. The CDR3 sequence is CASSYGFGLAETTGELFF. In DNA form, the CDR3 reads TGTGCCAGCAGTTACGGTTTTGGGCTAGCGGAGACCACCGGGGAGCTGTTTTTT.

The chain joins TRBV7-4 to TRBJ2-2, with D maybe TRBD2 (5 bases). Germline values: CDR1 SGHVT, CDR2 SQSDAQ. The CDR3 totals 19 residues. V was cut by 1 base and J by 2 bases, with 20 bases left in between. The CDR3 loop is CASSLGSSSPIINTGELFF. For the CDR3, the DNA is TGTGCCAGCAGCTTAGGGTCTAGCAGCCCGATTATTAACACCGGGGAGCTGTTTTTT.

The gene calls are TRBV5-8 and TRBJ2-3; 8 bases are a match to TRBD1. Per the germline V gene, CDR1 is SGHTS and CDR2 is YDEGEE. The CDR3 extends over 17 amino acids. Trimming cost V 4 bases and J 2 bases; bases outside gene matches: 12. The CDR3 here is CASSLTSDRVITDTQYF. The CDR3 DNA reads TGTGCCAGCAGCCTGACGTCGGACAGGGTCATCACAGATACGCAGTATTTT.

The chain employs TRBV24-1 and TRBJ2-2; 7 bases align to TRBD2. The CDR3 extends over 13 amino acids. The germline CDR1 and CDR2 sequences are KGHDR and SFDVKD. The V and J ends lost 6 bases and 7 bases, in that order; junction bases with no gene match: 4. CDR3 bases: TGTGCCACCAGTCGGGACTACCTCGGGGAGCTGTTTTTT. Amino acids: CATSRDYLGELFF.

The CDR3 protein is CASSRTVAKNIQYF. The CDR3 DNA reads as TGTGCCAGCAGTCGGACTGTAGCCAAAAACATTCAGTACTTC. The rearrangement uses TRBV5-5 and TRBJ2-4; weak D call: TRBD2 (5 bases). This CDR3 has 14 amino acids. CDR1 and CDR2 (germline): SGHKS, YYEKEE (reference sequence). Trimming removed 5 bases at V and 0 bases at J, with 9 bases between.

CDR3 DNA: TGTGCCAGCAGCCAAAGGGACAAGACGTCTGAGCAGTACTTC. Encoded protein: CASSQRDKTSEQYF. The J gene is TRBJ2-7, the V gene TRBV3-1 (or the pseudogene TRBV3-2); D is possibly TRBD1 (6 bases). Germline CDR1 and CDR2: LGHDT and YNNKEL (reference sequence). V was clipped by 2 bases and J by 7 bases, with 15 bases between them. The CDR3 has 14 residues.

Here the CDR3 reads CASRRLLTSTDTQYF. CDR3 bases: TGTGCCAGTAGGCGACTACTAACTAGCACAGATACGCAGTATTTT. The chain employs TRBV19 and TRBJ2-3, with a tentative D call TRBD2 (5 bases). The V and J ends lost 6 bases and 0 bases respectively, with 13 bases between them. This CDR3 is built from 15 residues. Per the germline V gene, CDR1 is LNHDA and CDR2 is SQIVND (reference sequence).